Presented here are 12 T cell receptor beta chains from one specimen sequenced in a study of long-term antiretroviral therapy in people with HIV. Run at survey level, the immunoSEQ assay was version v3.0. The repertoire was sequenced with immunoSEQ multiplex PCR; TCRdb's copy has only in-frame clones and lacks some. The table includes about 32,000 clones, approximately 85% detected once. The sequencing used unsorted PBMCs, collected 2.2 years after starting antiretroviral therapy. These receptor sequences come from a man younger than 30 with HIV.

The chain combines TRBV19 with TRBJ1-4; 9 bases align to TRBD1. V lost 7 bases to trimming and J lost 4 bases; unmatched junction nucleotides: 4. The CDR3 extends over 14 amino acids. Per germline, CDR1 LNHDA and CDR2 SQIVND (reference sequence). The CDR3 nucleotides are TGTGCCAGTAACAGGGGGCGGTATAATGAAAAACTGTTTTTT. It yields the protein CASNRGRYNEKLFF. Complete variable domain (other parts from reference TRBV19 and TRBJ1-4): DGGITQSPKYLFRKEGQNVTLSCEQNLNHDAMYWYRQDPGQGLRLIYYSQIVNDFQKGDIAEGYSVSREKKESFPLTVTSAQKNPTAFYLCASNRGRYNEKLFFGSGTQLSVL.

The genes are TRBV11-2 and TRBJ1-2, with 9 bases fitting TRBD1. The V and J ends lost 5 bases and 5 bases, in that order; junction bases with no gene match: 12. Looked up from germline, CDR1 is SGHAT and CDR2 is FQNNGV. The CDR3 is made up of 16 amino acids. The CDR3 sequence: CASSAPGDRGVYGYTF. CDR3 DNA: TGTGCCAGCAGCGCCCCGGGAGACAGGGGGGTTTATGGCTACACCTTC. Full variable domain (outside the CDR3, taken from reference TRBV11-2 and TRBJ1-2): EAGVAQSPRYKIIEKRQSVAFWCNPISGHATLYWYQQILGQGPKLLIQFQNNGVVDDSQLPKDRFSAERLKGVDSTLKIQPAKLEDSAVYLCASSAPGDRGVYGYTFGSGTRLTVV.

V and J are TRBV6-6 and TRBJ2-3, with a tentative D call TRBD2 (6 bases). This CDR3 region has 11 residues. Germline CDR1 reads MNHNY; CDR2 reads SVGAGI (reference sequence). V was pared by 7 bases and J by 7 bases, with 9 bases between. Here the CDR3 DNA reads TGTGCCAGCATCGGGAGAAATACGCAGTATTTT. Translating it yields CASIGRNTQYF.

The rearrangement joins TRBV7-9 to TRBJ2-7; D is undetermined. V lost 4 bases, J lost 3 bases, and 16 bases lay in between. This CDR3 is 15 amino acids long. Germline V gene data show CDR1 as SEHNR and CDR2 as FQNEAQ (reference sequence). This CDR3 reads CASSSQTQVNYEQYF. The CDR3 coding sequence is TGTGCCAGCAGCTCACAGACGCAGGTTAACTACGAGCAGTACTTC.

This clone was recorded a few times. This rearrangement joins TRBV4-3 to TRBJ2-7, with 7 bases identical to TRBD2. The germline CDR1 and CDR2 sequences are LGHNA and YSLEER. CDR3 length: 15 residues. V shed 1 base and J 3 bases; nucleotides not matched to a gene: 6. The CDR3 region is CASSQVGLGDYEQYF. The CDR3 bases are TGCGCCAGCAGCCAAGTCGGACTAGGGGACTACGAGCAGTACTTC.

The chain recombines TRBV5-6 with TRBJ2-5; D unresolved. CDR1 is SGHDT and CDR2 is YYEEEE in the germline V gene. The CDR3 is 13 residues long. V lost 2 bases and J 2 bases, leaving 7 bases between the germline ends. CDR3 DNA: TGTGCCAGCAGCTTTCCCGGGCAAGAGACCCAGTACTTC. Translating it yields CASSFPGQETQYF.

The J gene is TRBJ2-7, the V gene TRBV27; no reliable D call. This CDR3 spans 14 amino acids. Trimming cost V 3 bases and J 0 bases, with 9 bases left between them. Germline V gene sequence: CDR1 MNHEY, CDR2 SMNVEV (reference sequence). Written as DNA, the CDR3 is TGTGCCAGCAGTTTTTCAGAGAGCTCCTACGAGCAGTACTTC. The encoded protein is CASSFSESSYEQYF.

This chain joins TRBV7-2 and TRBJ2-7, with D maybe TRBD1 (6 bases). Germline V gene sequence: CDR1 SGHTA, CDR2 FQGNSA. The CDR3 length is 14 residues. The V end was cut by 5 bases, the J end by 4 bases, with 15 bases between. CDR3 amino acids: CASSRGGQGYEQYF. Written as DNA, the CDR3 is TGTGCCAGCAGCCGAGGCGGCCAGGGGTACGAGCAGTACTTC.

The rearrangement links TRBV11-2 to TRBJ2-7; unclear D gene. Germline V gene data show CDR1 as SGHAT and CDR2 as FQNNGV. CDR3 length equals 13 residues. V shed 0 bases and J shed 2 bases, with 5 bases lying between them. Here the CDR3 reads CASSLDLTYEQYF. In DNA form, the CDR3 reads TGTGCCAGCAGCTTAGATCTAACCTACGAGCAGTACTTC.

V and J are TRBV4-3 and TRBJ2-7; D remains unclear. Germline-derived CDR1 and CDR2 are LGHNA and YSLEER. V lost 0 bases, J lost 6 bases, and 9 bases lay in between. The CDR3 length is 13 residues. The CDR3 region has the DNA TGCGCCAGCAGCCAAGACCAGAGTACCGAGCAGTACTTC. Its protein is CASSQDQSTEQYF.

The V gene is TRBV27, the J gene TRBJ1-5, with D possibly matching TRBD1 (5 bases). The CDR3 has 13 residues. The V end was cut by 4 bases, the J end by 6 bases, with 10 bases between. Germline CDR1 MNHEY, CDR2 SMNVEV (reference sequence). The CDR3 sequence: CASSSRETQPQHF. The CDR3 DNA follows: TGTGCCAGCAGTTCCAGGGAGACTCAGCCCCAGCATTTT.

This clone was recorded once. The genes are TRBV14 and TRBJ2-7; 7 bases line up with TRBD2. Looked up from germline, CDR1 is SGHDN and CDR2 is FVKESK. The CDR3 loop spans 17 amino acids. Germline trimming cut 0 bases from V and 0 bases from J; bases unmatched to any gene: 8. The CDR3 spells CASSQEIRRGYSYEQYF. CDR3 nucleotides: TGTGCCAGCAGCCAAGAAATTCGGCGGGGGTACTCCTACGAGCAGTACTTC. Full variable domain (outside the CDR3, taken from reference TRBV14 and TRBJ2-7): EAGVTQFPSHSVIEKGQTVTLRCDPISGHDNLYWYRRVMGKEIKFLLHFVKESKQDESGMPNNRFLAERTGGTYSTLKVQPAELEDSGVYFCASSQEIRRGYSYEQYFGPGTRLTVT.